This T cell receptor (beta chain) emerged from a study of Ad26.COV2.S vaccination and SARS-CoV-2 variants. This sample's treatment: around 19 received Ad26.COV2.S at low or high dose, single or two shots; 5 received placebo; per-sample allocation not given. It was on day 63 after the first vaccine or placebo injection that samples were taken. Some clones are missing from TCRdb's copy, which holds only in-frame ones; the method was immunoSEQ multiplex PCR. The sample lists hundreds of thousands of clones, nearly 90% occurring once. This receptor was identified in a person between 18 and 65 years old who received the Ad26.COV2.S COVID-19 vaccine or a placebo. This specimen was peripheral blood, taken in a trial of Ad26.COV2.S vaccine versus placebo.

CDR3 sequence (DNA): TGTGCCAGCAGCCTCCTCGGGACAGGGGGAACAGATACGCAGTATTTT. As protein: CASSLLGTGGTDTQYF. The V and J genes are TRBV3-1 (or the pseudogene TRBV3-2) and TRBJ2-3, with 11 nucleotides matching TRBD1. CDR1 and CDR2 (germline): LGHDT, YNNKEL (reference sequence). V was pared by 4 bases and J by 3 bases, with 6 bases of the junction left unmatched. The CDR3 totals 16 residues.